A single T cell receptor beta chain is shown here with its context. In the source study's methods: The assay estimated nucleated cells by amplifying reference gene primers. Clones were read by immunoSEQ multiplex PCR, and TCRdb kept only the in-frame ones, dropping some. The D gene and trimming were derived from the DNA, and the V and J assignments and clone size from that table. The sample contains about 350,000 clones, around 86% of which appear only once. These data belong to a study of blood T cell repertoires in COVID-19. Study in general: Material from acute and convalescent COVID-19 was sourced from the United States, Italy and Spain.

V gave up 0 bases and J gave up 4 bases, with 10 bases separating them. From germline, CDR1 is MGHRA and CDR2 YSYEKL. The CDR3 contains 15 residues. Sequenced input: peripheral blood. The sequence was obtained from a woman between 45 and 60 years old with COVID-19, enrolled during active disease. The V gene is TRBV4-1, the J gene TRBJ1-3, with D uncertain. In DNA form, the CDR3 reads TGCGCCAGCAGCCAAGATGATAACAGAGGAAACACCATATATTTT. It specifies CASSQDDNRGNTIYF.